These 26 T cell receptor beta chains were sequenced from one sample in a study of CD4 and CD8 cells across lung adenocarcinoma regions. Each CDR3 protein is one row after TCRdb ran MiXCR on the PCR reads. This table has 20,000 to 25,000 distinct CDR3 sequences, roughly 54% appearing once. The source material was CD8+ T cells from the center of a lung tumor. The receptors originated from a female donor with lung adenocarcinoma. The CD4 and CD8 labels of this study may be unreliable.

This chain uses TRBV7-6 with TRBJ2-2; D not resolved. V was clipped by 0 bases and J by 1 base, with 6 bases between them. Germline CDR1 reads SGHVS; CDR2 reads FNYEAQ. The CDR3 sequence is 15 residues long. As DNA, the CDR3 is TGTGCCAGCAGCTTAGCGCTGGGGAACACCGGGGAGCTGTTTTTT. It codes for CASSLALGNTGELFF. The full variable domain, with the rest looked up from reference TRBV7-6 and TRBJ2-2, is GAGVSQSPRYKVTKRGQDVALRCDPISGHVSLYWYRQALGQGPEFLTYFNYEAQQDKSGLPNDRFSAERPEGSISTLTIQRTEQRDSAMYRCASSLALGNTGELFFGEGSRLTVL.

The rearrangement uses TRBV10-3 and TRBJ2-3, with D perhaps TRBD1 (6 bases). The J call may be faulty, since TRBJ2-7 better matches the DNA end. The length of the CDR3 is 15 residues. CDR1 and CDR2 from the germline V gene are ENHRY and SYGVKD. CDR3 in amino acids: CAGGLGGRLPETQYF. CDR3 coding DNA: TGTGCCGGGGGCCTAGGGGGACGTCTCCCAGAGACGCAGTACTTC.

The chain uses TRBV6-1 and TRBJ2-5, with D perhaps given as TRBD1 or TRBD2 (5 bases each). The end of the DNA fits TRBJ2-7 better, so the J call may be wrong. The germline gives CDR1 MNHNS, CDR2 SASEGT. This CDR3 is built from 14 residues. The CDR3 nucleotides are TGTGCCAGCAGCCGTAGCCGCGAGGGGTACGAGCAGTACTTC. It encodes CASSRSREGYEQYF.

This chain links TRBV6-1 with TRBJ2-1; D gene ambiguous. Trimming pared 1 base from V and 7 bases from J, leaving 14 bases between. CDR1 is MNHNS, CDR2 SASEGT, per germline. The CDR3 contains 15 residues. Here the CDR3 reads CASSEDVIGWNEQFF. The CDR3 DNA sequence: TGTGCCAGCAGTGAAGATGTTATCGGCTGGAATGAGCAGTTCTTC.

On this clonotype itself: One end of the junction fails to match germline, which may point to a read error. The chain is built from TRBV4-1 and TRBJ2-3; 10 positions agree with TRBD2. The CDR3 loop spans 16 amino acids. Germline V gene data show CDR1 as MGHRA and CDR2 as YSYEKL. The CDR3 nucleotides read TGTGCCAGCAGCCCTATCCAACTAGCGGGGCCTGATACGCAGTATTTT. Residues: CASSPIQLAGPDTQYF.

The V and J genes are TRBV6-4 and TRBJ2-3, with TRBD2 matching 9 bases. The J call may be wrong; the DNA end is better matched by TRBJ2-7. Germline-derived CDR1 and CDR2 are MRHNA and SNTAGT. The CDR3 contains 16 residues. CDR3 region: CASSDSTSGDTETQYF. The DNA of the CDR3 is TGTGCCAGCAGTGATTCGACTAGCGGTGACACAGAGACGCAGTACTTC.

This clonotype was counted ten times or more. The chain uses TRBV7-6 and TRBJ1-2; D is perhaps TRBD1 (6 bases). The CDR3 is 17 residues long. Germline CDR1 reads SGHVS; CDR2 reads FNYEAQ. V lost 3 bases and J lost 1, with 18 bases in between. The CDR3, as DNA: TGTGCCAGCAGCTTGGAGACAGGAATAGGGTTTAACTATGGCTACACCTTC. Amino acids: CASSLETGIGFNYGYTF.

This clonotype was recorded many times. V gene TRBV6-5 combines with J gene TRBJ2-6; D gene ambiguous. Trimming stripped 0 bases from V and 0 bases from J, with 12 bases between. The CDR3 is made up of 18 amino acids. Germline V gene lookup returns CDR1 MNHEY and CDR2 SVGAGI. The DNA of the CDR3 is TGTGCCAGCAGTTACTCGGTACCATCCCCCTCTGGGGCCAACGTCCTGACTTTC. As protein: CASSYSVPSPSGANVLTF.

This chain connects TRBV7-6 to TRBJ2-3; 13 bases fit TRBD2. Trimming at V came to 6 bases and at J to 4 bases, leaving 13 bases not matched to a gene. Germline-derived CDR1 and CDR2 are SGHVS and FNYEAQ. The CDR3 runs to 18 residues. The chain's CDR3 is CASSCGLAGAGRADTQYF. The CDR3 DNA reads TGTGCCAGCAGTTGCGGACTAGCGGGAGCAGGCAGGGCAGATACGCAGTATTTT.

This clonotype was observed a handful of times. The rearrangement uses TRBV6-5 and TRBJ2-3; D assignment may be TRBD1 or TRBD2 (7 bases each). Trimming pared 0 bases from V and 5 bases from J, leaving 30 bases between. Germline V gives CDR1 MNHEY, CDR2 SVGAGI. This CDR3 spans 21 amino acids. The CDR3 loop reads CASSYSPLSGSRRGGRDTQYF. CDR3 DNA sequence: TGTGCCAGCAGTTACTCCCCCCTTAGCGGGTCCCGTCGAGGGGGCAGAGATACGCAGTATTTT.

In nucleotides, the CDR3 is TGTGCCAGCAGTGTACGTGTCCTTGAGGCTCAGTACTTC. It specifies CASSVRVLEAQYF. The chain recombines TRBV27 with TRBJ2-4; D not certain. CDR1 and CDR2 from the germline V gene are MNHEY and SMNVEV (reference sequence). V lost 5 bases, J lost 12 bases, and 17 bases lay in between. The CDR3 totals 13 residues.

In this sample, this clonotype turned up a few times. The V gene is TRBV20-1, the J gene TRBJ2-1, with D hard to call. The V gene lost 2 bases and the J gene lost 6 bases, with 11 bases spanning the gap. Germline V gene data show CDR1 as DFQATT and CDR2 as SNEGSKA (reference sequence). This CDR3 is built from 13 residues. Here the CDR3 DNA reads TGCAGTGCTAGATTCACCAGCGCCAATGAGCAGTTCTTC. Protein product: CSARFTSANEQFF.

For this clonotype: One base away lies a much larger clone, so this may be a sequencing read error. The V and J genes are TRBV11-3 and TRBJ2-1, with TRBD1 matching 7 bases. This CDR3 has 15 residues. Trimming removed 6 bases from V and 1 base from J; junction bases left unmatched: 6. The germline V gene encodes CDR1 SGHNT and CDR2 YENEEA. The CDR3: CASSLTGESYNEQFF. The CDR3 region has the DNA TGTGCCAGCAGTCTCACAGGGGAATCCTACAATGAGCAGTTCTTC.

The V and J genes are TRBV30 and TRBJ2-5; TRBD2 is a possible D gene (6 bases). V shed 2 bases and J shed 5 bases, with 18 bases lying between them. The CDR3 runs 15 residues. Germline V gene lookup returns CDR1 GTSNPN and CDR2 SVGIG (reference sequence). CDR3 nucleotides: TGTGCCTGGAGTCCGGGACTGAAGGACGGGGAGACCCAGTACTTC. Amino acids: CAWSPGLKDGETQYF.

This chain's CDR3 is CASGGLDQDIQYF. CDR3 in DNA: TGTGCCAGCGGAGGGCTTGACCAAGACATTCAGTACTTC. The gene calls are TRBV27 and TRBJ2-4, with a weak D call TRBD2 (6 bases). Per germline, CDR1 MNHEY and CDR2 SMNVEV (reference sequence). This CDR3 has 13 residues. Between the trimmed V and J ends, which lost 8 bases and 8 bases, there was a span of 16 bases.

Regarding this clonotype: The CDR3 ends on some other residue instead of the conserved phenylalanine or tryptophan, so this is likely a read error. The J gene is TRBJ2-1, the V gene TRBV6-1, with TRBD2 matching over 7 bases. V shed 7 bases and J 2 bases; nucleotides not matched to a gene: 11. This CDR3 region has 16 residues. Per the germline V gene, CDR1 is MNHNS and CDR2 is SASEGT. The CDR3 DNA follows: TGTGCCAGCACCTCTAGACGACTAGCAGCCTACAATGAGCAGTTCGTC. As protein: CASTSRRLAAYNEQFV.

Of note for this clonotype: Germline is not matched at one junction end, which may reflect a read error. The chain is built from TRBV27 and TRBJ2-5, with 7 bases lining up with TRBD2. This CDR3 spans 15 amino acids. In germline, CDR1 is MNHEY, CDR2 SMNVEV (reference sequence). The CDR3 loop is CARAGSGRDPETQYF. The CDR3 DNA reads TGTGCCAGGGCCGGTAGCGGGCGAGACCCAGAGACGCAGTACTTT.

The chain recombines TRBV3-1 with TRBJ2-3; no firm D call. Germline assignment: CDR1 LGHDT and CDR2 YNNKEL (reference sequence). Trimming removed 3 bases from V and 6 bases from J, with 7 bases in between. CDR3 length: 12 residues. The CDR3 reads CASSQARDTQYF. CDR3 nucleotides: TGTGCCAGCAGCCAGGCTAGGGATACGCAGTATTTT.

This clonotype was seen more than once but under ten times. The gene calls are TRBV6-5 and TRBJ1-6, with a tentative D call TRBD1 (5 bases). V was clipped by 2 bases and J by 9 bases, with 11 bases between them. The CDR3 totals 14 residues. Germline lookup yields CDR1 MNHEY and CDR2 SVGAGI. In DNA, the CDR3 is TGTGCCAGCAGTTACAGAGGGGATTTTTCACCCCTCCACTTT. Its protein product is CASSYRGDFSPLHF.

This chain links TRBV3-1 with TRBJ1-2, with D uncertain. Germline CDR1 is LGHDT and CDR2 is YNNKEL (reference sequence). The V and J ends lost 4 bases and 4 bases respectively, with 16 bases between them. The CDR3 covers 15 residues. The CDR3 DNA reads TGTGCCAGCAGCCGAAGTGGGGATACTAGCTATGGCTACACCTTC. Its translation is CASSRSGDTSYGYTF.

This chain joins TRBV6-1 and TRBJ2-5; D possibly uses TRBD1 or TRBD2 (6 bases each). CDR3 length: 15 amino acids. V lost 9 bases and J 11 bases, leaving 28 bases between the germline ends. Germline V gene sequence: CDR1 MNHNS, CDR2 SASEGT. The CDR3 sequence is CARGGGDCDQDTQYF. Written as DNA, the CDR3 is TGTGCCAGGGGGGGCGGGGACTGCGACCAAGATACGCAGTACTTC.

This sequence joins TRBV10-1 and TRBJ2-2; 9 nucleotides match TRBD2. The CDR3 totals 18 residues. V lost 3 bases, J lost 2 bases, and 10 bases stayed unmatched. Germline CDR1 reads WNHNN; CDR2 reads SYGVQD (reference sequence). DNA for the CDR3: TGCGCCAGCAGTGACCCCTTTGGAGCGGGAGGTAACACCGGGGAGCTGTTTTTT. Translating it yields CASSDPFGAGGNTGELFF.

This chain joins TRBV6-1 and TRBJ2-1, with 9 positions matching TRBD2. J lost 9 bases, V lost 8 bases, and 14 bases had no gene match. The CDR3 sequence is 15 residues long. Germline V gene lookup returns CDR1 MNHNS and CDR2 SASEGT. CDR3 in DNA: TGTGCCAGCGGGTCACGGGGCGGGAGGGCCGGTGAGCAGTTCTTC. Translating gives CASGSRGGRAGEQFF.

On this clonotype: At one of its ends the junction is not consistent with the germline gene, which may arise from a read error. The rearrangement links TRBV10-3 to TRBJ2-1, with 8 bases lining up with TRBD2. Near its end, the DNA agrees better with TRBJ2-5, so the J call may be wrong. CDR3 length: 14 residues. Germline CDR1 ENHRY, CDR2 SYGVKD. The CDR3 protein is CAGLGGGEQDTQYF. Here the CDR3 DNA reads TGTGCGGGGCTCGGGGGGGGAGAGCAAGACACCCAGTACTTC.

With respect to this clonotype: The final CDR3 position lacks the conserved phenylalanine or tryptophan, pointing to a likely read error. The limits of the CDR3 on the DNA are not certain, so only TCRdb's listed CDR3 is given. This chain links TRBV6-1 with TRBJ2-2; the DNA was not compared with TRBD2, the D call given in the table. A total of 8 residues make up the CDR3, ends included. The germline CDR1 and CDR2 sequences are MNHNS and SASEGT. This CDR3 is CASTPRLA.

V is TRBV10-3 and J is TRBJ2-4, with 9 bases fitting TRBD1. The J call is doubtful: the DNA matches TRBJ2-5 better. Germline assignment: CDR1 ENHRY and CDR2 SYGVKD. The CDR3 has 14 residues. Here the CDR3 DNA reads TGTGCCACCAAGGTCCCGGGACAGGGAGAGACCCAGTACTTC. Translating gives CATKVPGQGETQYF.